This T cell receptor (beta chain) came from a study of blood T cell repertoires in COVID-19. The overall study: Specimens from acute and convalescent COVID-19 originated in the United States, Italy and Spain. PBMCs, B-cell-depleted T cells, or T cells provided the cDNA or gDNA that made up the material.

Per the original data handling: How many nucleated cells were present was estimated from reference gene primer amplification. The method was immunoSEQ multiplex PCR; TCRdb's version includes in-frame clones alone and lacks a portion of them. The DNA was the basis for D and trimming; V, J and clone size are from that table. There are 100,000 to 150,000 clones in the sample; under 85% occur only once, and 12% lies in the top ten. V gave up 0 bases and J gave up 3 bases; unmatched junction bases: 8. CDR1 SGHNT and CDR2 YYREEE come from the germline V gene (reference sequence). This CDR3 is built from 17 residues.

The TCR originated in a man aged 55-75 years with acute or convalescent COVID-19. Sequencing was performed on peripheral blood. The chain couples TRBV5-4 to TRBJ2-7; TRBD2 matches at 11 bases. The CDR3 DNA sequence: TGTGCCAGCAGCTTGGGGCCGGGGACTAGCGGAAACTACGAGCAGTACTTC. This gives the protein CASSLGPGTSGNYEQYF.